Each of the 22 T cell receptor beta chains below was sequenced from the same sample in a study of cytomegalovirus exposure and HLA in healthy donors. The table came from immunoSEQ multiplex PCR; TCRdb's copy has only in-frame clones and leaves some out. The sample includes more than 150,000 clones, 85% to 90% of them seen just once. Sequencing was carried out using PBMCs. These receptors all come from a man in his late teens or twenties in good health and CMV-seronegative.

The V and J genes are TRBV4-3 and TRBJ1-2; 8 nucleotides match TRBD1. Unmatched junction bases numbered 12, after V lost 0 bases and J lost 0 bases. CDR3 length: 19 amino acids. Per germline, CDR1 LGHNA and CDR2 YSLEER. The CDR3 DNA follows: TGCGCCAGCAGCCAAGACCTACCCAGGGGGCACGCCTCTAACTATGGCTACACCTTC. Its translation is CASSQDLPRGHASNYGYTF.

The V call is TRBV6-5, the J call TRBJ1-1, with D possibly TRBD1 on 5 matching bases. This CDR3 region has 14 residues. Germline V gene sequence: CDR1 MNHEY, CDR2 SVGAGI. The germline V and J ends were trimmed by 4 bases and 4 bases, with 13 bases remaining between them. The CDR3 coding sequence is TGTGCCAGCAGTTCATTGTCGGGGGGCACTGAAGCTTTCTTT. Protein product: CASSSLSGGTEAFF.

The V call is TRBV28, the J call TRBJ1-5; D may be TRBD1 (6 bases). V shed 6 bases and J shed 0 bases, with 9 bases lying between them. The CDR3 is 14 amino acids. CDR1 MDHEN and CDR2 SYDVKM come from the germline V gene. CDR3 sequence: CASRGAGSNQPQHF. The CDR3 DNA is TGTGCCAGCAGGGGGGCGGGTAGCAATCAGCCCCAGCATTTT. Looking up the rest from reference TRBV28 and TRBJ1-5 gives the full variable domain: DVKVTQSSRYLVKRTGEKVFLECVQDMDHENMFWYRQDPGLGLRLIYFSYDVKMKEKGDIPEGYSVSREKKERFSLILESASTNQTSMYLCASRGAGSNQPQHFGDGTRLSIL.

CDR3: CASSYSRQGHGYTF. The CDR3 DNA follows: TGTGCCAGCAGTTACTCGCGGCAGGGGCATGGCTACACCTTC. The chain carries TRBV6-5 and TRBJ1-2; weak D call: TRBD1 (6 bases). This CDR3 spans 14 amino acids. Germline CDR1 reads MNHEY; CDR2 reads SVGAGI. Trimming took 0 bases from V and 6 from J, leaving 11 bases between them.

The chain employs TRBV6-6 and TRBJ2-5, with D tentatively TRBD1 (6 bases). The V gene lost 4 bases and the J gene lost 2 bases, with 11 bases spanning the gap. Germline CDR1 reads MNHNY; CDR2 reads SVGAGI (reference sequence). CDR3 size: 14 residues. The CDR3 spells CASSSYDRQETQYF. The CDR3 bases are TGTGCCAGCAGTTCGTATGACAGGCAAGAGACCCAGTACTTC.

CDR3 sequence reads: CASSWTASTDTQYF. DNA for the CDR3: TGTGCCAGCAGCTGGACAGCTAGCACAGATACGCAGTATTTT. The chain uses TRBV27 and TRBJ2-3, with a possible D match to TRBD1 (6 bases). This CDR3 spans 14 amino acids. Trimming cost V 6 bases and J 0 bases, with 10 bases left between them. Germline-derived CDR1 and CDR2 are MNHEY and SMNVEV (reference sequence).

The chain joins TRBV27 to TRBJ2-7; TRBD1 aligns across 8 bases. The CDR3 is 16 residues long. Germline V gene lookup returns CDR1 MNHEY and CDR2 SMNVEV (reference sequence). V gave up 5 bases and J gave up 2 bases; unmatched junction bases: 11. As DNA, the CDR3 is TGTGCCAGCAGTCTCTCCCCGACAGGGGATACCTACGAGCAGTACTTC. Encoded protein: CASSLSPTGDTYEQYF.

This sequence joins TRBV7-9 and TRBJ1-4; D uncertain. Looked up from germline, CDR1 is SEHNR and CDR2 is FQNEAQ (reference sequence). V gave up 3 bases and J gave up 3 bases, with 11 bases separating them. The CDR3 totals 15 residues. CDR3 DNA sequence: TGTGCCAGCAGCTTCCCACGGGGTTCTAATGAAAAACTGTTTTTT. It encodes CASSFPRGSNEKLFF.

The chain couples TRBV5-4 to TRBJ2-5; TRBD2 is a possible D gene (7 bases). Trimming removed 0 bases from V and 1 base from J, with 10 bases in between. Germline V gives CDR1 SGHNT, CDR2 YYREEE (reference sequence). The CDR3 spans 15 residues. The CDR3 here is CASSLVGGAQETQYF. CDR3 in DNA: TGTGCCAGCAGCTTGGTTGGGGGGGCCCAAGAGACCCAGTACTTC.

V gene TRBV6-6 combines with J gene TRBJ1-1, with TRBD1 matching 9 bases. The CDR3 loop spans 15 amino acids. Germline CDR1 MNHNY, CDR2 SVGAGI (reference sequence). V shed 5 bases and J 5 bases; nucleotides not matched to a gene: 9. In DNA, the CDR3 is TGTGCCAGCAGTCGGGGGGGACAGGGAGTGACTGAAGCTTTCTTT. Protein: CASSRGGQGVTEAFF.

The rearrangement uses TRBV10-1 and TRBJ2-7, with 7 positions matching TRBD1. This CDR3 spans 13 amino acids. Germline trimming cut 5 bases from V and 1 base from J; bases unmatched to any gene: 2. Germline CDR1 and CDR2: WNHNN and SYGVQD (reference sequence). In DNA, the CDR3 is TGCGCCAGCAGTCAGGGACAGTCCTACGAGCAGTACTTC. The encoded protein is CASSQGQSYEQYF.

This CDR3 reads CASSTTVSLIHSYNEQFF. CDR3 DNA sequence: TGTGCCAGCAGTACGACAGTTTCTTTAATCCACTCCTACAATGAGCAGTTCTTC. The chain employs TRBV28 and TRBJ2-1; tentative D call: TRBD1 (5 bases). The CDR3 contains 18 residues. V lost 5 bases, J lost 0 bases, and 20 bases lay in between. In germline, CDR1 is MDHEN, CDR2 SYDVKM.

The chain uses TRBV27 and TRBJ2-1, with a possible D match to TRBD2 (6 bases). This CDR3 region has 14 residues. Germline CDR1 MNHEY, CDR2 SMNVEV (reference sequence). V was trimmed by 3 bases and J by 7 bases, leaving 13 bases between them. The CDR3: CASSFGGPGNEQFF. The CDR3 bases are TGTGCCAGCAGTTTCGGAGGGCCGGGAAATGAGCAGTTCTTC.

This clone occurred once. A much larger clonotype is one base distant, so this may be a read error. The rearrangement uses TRBV28 and TRBJ1-2, with D possibly being TRBD1 (6 bases). The CDR3 is 13 residues long. V was shortened by 2 bases and J by 4 bases, with 8 bases between the two germline ends. CDR1 MDHEN and CDR2 SYDVKM come from the germline V gene. The CDR3 sequence is CASSLGGRYGYTF. The CDR3 DNA follows: TGTGCCAGCAGTTTAGGGGGCCGCTATGGCTACACCTTC.

The chain employs TRBV18 and TRBJ1-1, with TRBD1 matching 7 bases. The CDR3 is 14 residues long. Germline V gene sequence: CDR1 KGHSH, CDR2 LQKENI. Trimming removed 5 bases from V and 11 bases from J; junction bases left unmatched: 14. The CDR3 protein is CASSSDKGGLSAFF. The CDR3 DNA reads TGTGCCAGCTCATCTGATAAAGGGGGCCTCTCCGCTTTCTTT. The full variable domain, completed using reference TRBV18 and TRBJ1-1, is NAGVMQNPRHLVRRRGQEARLRCSPMKGHSHVYWYRQLPEEGLKFMVYLQKENIIDESGMPKERFSAEFPKEGPSILRIQQVVRGDSAAYFCASSSDKGGLSAFFGQGTRLTVV.

The rearrangement links TRBV7-9 to TRBJ2-2; 7 bases fit TRBD1. Germline assignment: CDR1 SEHNR and CDR2 FQNEAQ (reference sequence). V trimming: 4 bases; J trimming: 5 bases; junction bases outside the gene matches: 10. CDR3 size: 16 residues. The CDR3 region has the DNA TGTGCCAGCAGCTCCTTCCGACAGGGTAGAACCGGGGAGCTGTTTTTT. Translating gives CASSSFRQGRTGELFF.

The J gene is TRBJ1-1, the V gene TRBV13; unclear D gene. The CDR3 covers 16 residues. V was trimmed by 4 bases and J by 0 bases, leaving 15 bases between them. Germline V lookup: CDR1 PRHDT, CDR2 FYEKMQ (reference sequence). The CDR3 is CASSWTFGIMNTEAFF. CDR3 nucleotides: TGTGCCAGCAGCTGGACTTTTGGAATTATGAACACTGAAGCTTTCTTT.

The chain uses TRBV5-1 and TRBJ2-1, with 7 positions matching TRBD1. The CDR3 loop spans 15 amino acids. Trimming cost V 4 bases and J 9 bases; bases outside gene matches: 13. Germline V gene lookup returns CDR1 SGHRS and CDR2 YFSETQ. CDR3 nucleotide sequence: TGCGCCAGCAGCCCAAGTGGACAGGAGCAAGGTGAGCAGTTCTTC. The encoded protein is CASSPSGQEQGEQFF. The full variable domain, with the rest looked up from reference TRBV5-1 and TRBJ2-1, is KAGVTQTPRYLIKTRGQQVTLSCSPISGHRSVSWYQQTPGQGLQFLFEYFSETQRNKGNFPGRFSGRQFSNSRSEMNVSTLELGDSALYLCASSPSGQEQGEQFFGPGTRLTVL.

The genes are TRBV7-2 and TRBJ1-4, with D uncertain. This CDR3 contains 14 residues. CDR1 SGHTA and CDR2 FQGNSA come from the germline V gene. V gave up 3 bases and J gave up 6 bases, with 11 bases separating them. CDR3 DNA sequence: TGTGCCAGCAGCTTCGGGAGGGCGGATGAAAAACTGTTTTTT. This codes for CASSFGRADEKLFF.

The chain has TRBV5-4 and TRBJ2-7; weak D call: TRBD1 (5 bases). V gave up 3 bases and J gave up 4 bases, with 14 bases separating them. The CDR3 contains 14 residues. Germline V lookup: CDR1 SGHNT, CDR2 YYREEE (reference sequence). CDR3 nucleotide sequence: TGTGCCAGCAGCTCCAGACAGTCACCTTACGAGCAGTACTTC. This sequence encodes CASSSRQSPYEQYF.

This clone was observed a handful of times. The chain recombines TRBV5-4 with TRBJ2-7; TRBD2 might be the D (5 bases). The CDR3 runs 14 residues. CDR1 and CDR2 (germline): SGHNT, YYREEE (reference sequence). Deletions cut 4 bases from V and 3 bases from J, with 14 bases between. CDR3 DNA: TGTGCCAGCAGCCCCCCGGGGTGGTGCTACGAGCAGTACGTC. The encoded protein is CASSPPGWCYEQYV.

The chain has TRBV10-1 and TRBJ2-5; 10 nucleotides match TRBD1. J gave up 5 bases and V 0 bases, and 6 bases lay outside the gene matches. This CDR3 has 16 amino acids. Germline CDR1 and CDR2: WNHNN and SYGVQD (reference sequence). The CDR3 sequence is CASSESKGQGRETQYF. For the CDR3, the DNA is TGCGCCAGCAGTGAGTCGAAGGGACAGGGGAGGGAGACCCAGTACTTC.